This T cell receptor (beta chain) emerged from a study of shared clonotypes between healthy human individuals. Overall study findings and caveats: With several donors compared, about 5% of naive CD4 clonotypes were shared.

The study drew its donors from healthy HIV-negative adults without recent acute infections or vaccinations. CDR3 length: 14 amino acids. The ends were cut back, 4 bases at V and 4 bases at J, with 11 bases in the middle. The germline V gene encodes CDR1 SNHLY and CDR2 FYNNEI. The deep-level immunoSEQ assay was used. Across several immunoSEQ plates, the genomic DNA of each subset was split evenly. The protocol was immunoSEQ multiplex PCR, while the TCRdb copy is restricted to in-frame clones and leaves out a portion. The table records about 1 million clones, about 80% of them present only once. This clone was observed once. Its antigen is undetermined.

The chain links TRBV2 to TRBJ1-5; D is perhaps TRBD1 (6 bases). This clonotype originated in a man aged 18 to 35 in good health. Sequenced material: memory CD4+ T cells sorted from blood. Sample subset: CD45RA-negative fraction. The CDR3 bases are TGTGCCAGCAGTGCCGGGACAAGTAATCAGCCCCAGCATTTT. It translates to CASSAGTSNQPQHF. Combining the CDR3 with reference TRBV2 and TRBJ1-5 gives the whole variable domain EPEVTQTPSHQVTQMGQEVILRCVPISNHLYFYWYRQILGQKVEFLVSFYNNEISEKSEIFDDQFSVERPDGSNFTLKIRSTKLEDSAMYFCASSAGTSNQPQHFGDGTRLSIL.